Presented here are 11 T cell receptor beta chains from one specimen sequenced in a study of T cell changes during pregnancy in multiple sclerosis. TCRdb's table, derived via immunoSEQ multiplex PCR, lists solely in-frame clones and lacks some. Of tens of thousands of clones in the sample, roughly 87% were seen once. Here the sequenced sample was peripheral blood, taken in the first trimester of pregnancy. The receptors stem from a female donor with multiple sclerosis, enrolled in a pregnancy study.

This rearrangement joins TRBV11-3 to TRBJ1-1; D gene uncertain. This CDR3 is built from 13 residues. V was trimmed by 0 bases and J by 4 bases, leaving 6 bases between them. The germline gives CDR1 SGHNT, CDR2 YENEEA. CDR3 coding DNA: TGTGCCAGCAGCTTAGAAAGAGGCACTGAAGCTTTCTTT. Protein product: CASSLERGTEAFF.

The rearrangement joins TRBV6-5 to TRBJ2-5, with 8 bases aligning to TRBD1. Unmatched junction bases numbered 8, after V lost 0 bases and J lost 5 bases. This CDR3 is 16 amino acids long. Germline loops: CDR1 MNHEY, CDR2 SVGAGI. As DNA, the CDR3 is TGTGCCAGCAGTTACTCTGCAGGGGGCCTCATTGAGACCCAGTACTTC. Amino acids: CASSYSAGGLIETQYF.

The chain employs TRBV10-3 and TRBJ2-7, with TRBD1 identical over 9 bases. V shed 4 bases and J 7 bases; nucleotides not matched to a gene: 8. Germline CDR1 reads ENHRY; CDR2 reads SYGVKD. CDR3 size: 14 residues. The CDR3, as DNA: TGTGCCATCAGTGGAACAGGGGGCCAAGGAGAGCAGTACTTC. This encodes CAISGTGGQGEQYF.

The V and J genes are TRBV7-9 and TRBJ1-2; D gene uncertain. The V gene lost 7 bases and the J gene lost 5 bases, with 17 bases spanning the gap. The CDR3 covers 14 residues. CDR1 and CDR2 from the germline V gene are SEHNR and FQNEAQ (reference sequence). The CDR3 reads CASTPPRGKYGYTF. The CDR3 DNA sequence: TGTGCCAGCACTCCACCCCGGGGAAAGTATGGCTACACCTTC.

The chain carries TRBV6-1 and TRBJ1-2, with D possibly TRBD1 on 5 matching bases. Germline V CDR1 and CDR2: MNHNS, SASEGT. Deletions cut 2 bases from V and 7 bases from J, with 17 bases between. This CDR3 contains 15 residues. The CDR3 spells CASSESLDTGAGYTF. Written as DNA, the CDR3 is TGTGCCAGCAGTGAAAGTTTGGACACGGGCGCTGGCTACACCTTC.

The V and J genes are TRBV18 and TRBJ2-5; the D is unclear. V shed 2 bases and J shed 3 bases, with 16 bases lying between them. The CDR3 length is 16 residues. Germline-derived CDR1 and CDR2 are KGHSH and LQKENI. This CDR3 reads CASSPVSLLLEETQYF. In DNA, the CDR3 is TGTGCCAGCTCACCAGTTTCGTTGTTACTGGAAGAGACCCAGTACTTC.

The chain uses TRBV6-1 and TRBJ1-5; D perhaps matches TRBD1 (6 bases). The CDR3 is 15 amino acids. CDR1 is MNHNS, CDR2 SASEGT, per germline. V was cut by 7 bases and J by 2 bases, with 15 bases left in between. CDR3 loop: CASTWQGQGNQPQHF. The CDR3 nucleotides are TGTGCCAGCACATGGCAGGGGCAGGGCAATCAGCCCCAGCATTTT.

J is TRBJ1-2 and V is TRBV27; D gene ambiguous. The V end was cut by 3 bases, the J end by 4 bases, with 15 bases between. The CDR3 loop spans 15 amino acids. Germline V CDR1 and CDR2: MNHEY, SMNVEV (reference sequence). CDR3 bases: TGTGCCAGCAGTTTCCTTGGAGAGGGAGGCTATGGCTACACCTTC. This gives the protein CASSFLGEGGYGYTF.

This clone was observed at least ten times. This chain links TRBV11-2 with TRBJ2-6; D unresolved. The germline CDR1 and CDR2 sequences are SGHAT and FQNNGV. Trimming pared 2 bases from V and 1 base from J, leaving 6 bases between. The CDR3 sequence is 15 residues long. In DNA, the CDR3 is TGTGCCAGCAGCTTATCCGTTTCTGGGGCCAACGTCCTGACTTTC. Its translation is CASSLSVSGANVLTF.

The rearrangement joins TRBV4-1 to TRBJ2-7, with TRBD1 matching over 8 bases. Germline CDR1 reads MGHRA; CDR2 reads YSYEKL. This CDR3 is built from 14 residues. Trimming cost V 4 bases and J 2 bases; bases outside gene matches: 4. DNA of the CDR3: TGCGCCAGCAGCCTAGGACAGGGTCCCTACGAGCAGTACTTC. This translates into CASSLGQGPYEQYF.

The V gene is TRBV6-5, the J gene TRBJ1-6; TRBD1 aligns across 7 bases. CDR1 MNHEY and CDR2 SVGAGI come from the germline V gene. V trimming: 2 bases; J trimming: 8 bases; junction bases outside the gene matches: 6. There are 15 residues in the CDR3. The DNA of the CDR3 is TGTGCCAGCAGTTACCGCGGCAGGGGGGATTCACCCCTCCACTTT. It codes for CASSYRGRGDSPLHF.